The 27 T cell receptor beta chains presented below share a single source sample, sequenced in a study of regulatory T cells in long-lasting Graves disease (dated by TCRdb to the early 2020s). Sample time point, as interpreted from the label and publication: persistent/refractory GD, antithyroid drugs over 5 years with positive TRAb. For both TCR sequencing and RNA sequencing, RNA was extracted from PBMCs in TRIzol. The library was prepared using multiplex PCR. Data came from an Illumina HiSeq 4000. iRepertoire HTBI primers and Arm-PCR amplification of CDR3 regions were used to construct TCR beta libraries. TCRdb reprocessed the public reads (quality trimming at Q25 with fastp, clone calling with MiXCR) and kept in-frame beta chains. Each CDR3 protein gets just one entry, which takes the most common genes and DNA from the rows behind it. The sample has a few hundred thousand distinct CDR3 sequences on record, 20% to 25% of them singletons. The top ten clonotypes cover around 14% of the sample.

This specimen consisted of peripheral blood mononuclear cells (PBMCs), obtained when the disease was refractory, from a patient treated with antithyroid drugs. The receptors derive from a female donor with Graves disease.

The sample holds many counts of this clonotype. The gene calls are TRBV2 and TRBJ2-7; D is uncertain. The germline V and J ends were trimmed by 6 bases and 4 bases, with 13 bases remaining between them. Germline V gene data show CDR1 as SNHLY and CDR2 as FYNNEI. This CDR3 comprises 13 residues. The DNA for the CDR3 is TGTGCCAGCAGGGACGGCGTGGATTACGAGCAGTACTTC. This sequence encodes CASRDGVDYEQYF.

In its sample, this clonotype was seen a few times. This chain uses TRBV6-1 with TRBJ1-2, with D possibly matching TRBD1 (6 bases). Germline V gives CDR1 MNHNS, CDR2 SASEGT. Trimming removed 5 bases at V and 8 bases at J, with 21 bases between. The CDR3 sequence is 15 residues long. The CDR3 reads CASSPPRRQDPGYTF. DNA of the CDR3: TGTGCCAGCAGTCCCCCAAGGAGACAGGACCCAGGCTACACCTTC.

With regard to this clonotype: Since a much larger clone is just one base distant, this may be a read error. CDR3 protein: CASSRDFSYEQYF. The CDR3 coding sequence is TGTGCCAGCAGCCGGGACTTCTCCTACGAGCAGTACTTC. The rearrangement links TRBV28 to TRBJ2-7; TRBD2 might be the D (6 bases). The CDR3 totals 13 residues. V was trimmed by 6 bases and J by 0 bases, leaving 9 bases between them. CDR1 is MDHEN, CDR2 SYDVKM, per germline. Supplemented by reference TRBV28 and TRBJ2-7, the full variable domain reads DVKVTQSSRYLVKRTGEKVFLECVQDMDHENMFWYRQDPGLGLRLIYFSYDVKMKEKGDIPEGYSVSREKKERFSLILESASTNQTSMYLCASSRDFSYEQYFGPGTRLTVT.

This clonotype was counted a single time. A much larger clonotype is one base distant, so this may be a read error. The chain carries TRBV29-1 and TRBJ1-1, with 7 bases aligning to TRBD1. Trimming cost V 6 bases and J 0 bases; bases outside gene matches: 10. The CDR3 loop spans 15 amino acids. In germline, CDR1 is SQVTM, CDR2 ANQGSEA. CDR3 residues: CSVKAAGGMNTEAFF. The CDR3 nucleotides read TGCAGCGTCAAGGCGGCAGGGGGTATGAACACTGAAGCTTTCTTT.

This clonotype was observed a few times. This chain joins TRBV5-1 and TRBJ1-3, with D possibly TRBD1 on 6 matching bases. Germline V CDR1 and CDR2: SGHRS, YFSETQ. Trimming pared 3 bases from V and 6 bases from J, leaving 13 bases between. The CDR3 is 14 amino acids. The CDR3 sequence: CASSSSGQSNTIYF. The DNA for the CDR3 is TGCGCCAGCAGCTCCTCGGGACAATCAAACACCATATATTTT.

The table lists this clonotype with many counts. DNA for the CDR3: TGCAGTGCGCCCGGGACAGGGCTTGAAAAACTGTTTTTT. Translated: CSAPGTGLEKLFF. The chain employs TRBV20-1 and TRBJ1-4, with 9 bases identical to TRBD1. With 6 bases clipped from V and 7 bases from J, the junction kept 6 bases outside the gene matches. Germline loops: CDR1 DFQATT, CDR2 SNEGSKA (reference sequence). The CDR3 contains 13 residues.

This clonotype was detected many times. CDR3 sequence reads: CASSALPGGEETQYF. The CDR3 nucleotides are TGTGCCAGCAGTGCCCTACCAGGAGGGGAAGAGACCCAGTACTTC. The chain has TRBV6-1 and TRBJ2-5, with a weak D call TRBD2 (6 bases). V shed 4 bases and J shed 3 bases, with 15 bases lying between them. Germline CDR1 and CDR2: MNHNS and SASEGT. CDR3 length equals 15 residues.

This clonotype was seen at least ten times. The chain uses TRBV11-2 and TRBJ1-2; 7 nucleotides agree with TRBD1. Germline CDR1 SGHAT, CDR2 FQNNGV. The trim removed 5 bases at V and 9 bases at J, leaving 9 bases unmatched. The CDR3 totals 13 residues. CDR3 bases: TGTGCCAGCAGCGGGCGGACAGGATTACGCTACACCTTC. Protein: CASSGRTGLRYTF.

The gene calls are TRBV11-2 and TRBJ1-3, with D hard to call. V lost 6 bases, J lost 0 bases, and 18 bases lay in between. The CDR3 contains 17 residues. Germline V gene data show CDR1 as SGHAT and CDR2 as FQNNGV. CDR3 amino acids: CASSSREGFNSGNTIYF. Here the CDR3 DNA reads TGTGCCAGCAGTTCCCGGGAGGGATTCAACTCTGGAAACACCATATATTTT.

V is TRBV20-1 and J is TRBJ2-5; 8 nucleotides line up with TRBD1. The CDR3 is 13 amino acids. The germline CDR1 and CDR2 sequences are DFQATT and SNEGSKA (reference sequence). J lost 5 bases, V lost 8 bases, and 10 bases had no gene match. The CDR3 DNA follows: TGCAGTCCCTACCAGGACAGGGAGGAGACCCAGTACTTC. As protein: CSPYQDREETQYF.

This clonotype was found many times. V usage is TRBV2 and J usage is TRBJ1-1, with a possible D match to TRBD1 (6 bases). V lost 8 bases and J lost 8, with 9 bases in between. The CDR3 loop spans 10 amino acids. CDR1 is SNHLY, CDR2 FYNNEI, per germline. CDR3 in amino acids: CASRDNEAFF. For the CDR3, the DNA is TGTGCCAGCCGGGACAACGAAGCTTTCTTT.

This clonotype was seen more than once but under ten times. This chain joins TRBV15 and TRBJ1-1; D might be TRBD1 (5 bases). Trimming pared 5 bases from V and 1 base from J, leaving 17 bases between. The CDR3 runs 16 residues. Germline V gene data show CDR1 as LNHNV and CDR2 as YYDKDF (reference sequence). In DNA, the CDR3 is TGTGCCACCAGCCGCGGACTCGGGGCTGGGAACACTGAAGCTTTCTTT. Its protein is CATSRGLGAGNTEAFF. The complete variable domain, with remaining parts taken from reference TRBV15 and TRBJ1-1, reads DAMVIQNPRYQVTQFGKPVTLSCSQTLNHNVMYWYQQKSSQAPKLLFHYYDKDFNNEADTPDNFQSRRPNTSFCFLDIRSPGLGDTAMYLCATSRGLGAGNTEAFFGQGTRLTVV.

This clonotype was counted between two and nine times. Here the CDR3 omits its conserved ending phenylalanine or tryptophan, so a read error is the likely source. The V and J genes are TRBV20-1 and TRBJ2-7; TRBD1 might be the D (5 bases). Germline V gene lookup returns CDR1 DFQATT and CDR2 SNEGSKA (reference sequence). V gave up 6 bases and J gave up 3 bases, with 15 bases separating them. The CDR3 is 13 residues long. Written as DNA, the CDR3 is TGCAGTGCCGAAAAACAGGACCTCTACGAGCAGTACCTC. Its protein is CSAEKQDLYEQYL.

The gene calls are TRBV6-1 and TRBJ1-2; weak D call: TRBD1 (6 bases). Germline CDR1 and CDR2: MNHNS and SASEGT. The V end was cut by 5 bases, the J end by 1 base, with 17 bases between. This CDR3 region has 16 residues. CDR3 nucleotides: TGTGCCAGCAGTCAACAGGGTATAGGTGGTAACTATGGCTACACCTTC. Amino acid sequence: CASSQQGIGGNYGYTF.

This clonotype was observed a few times. The chain has TRBV7-9 and TRBJ2-7, with unresolved D. The V and J ends lost 6 bases and 2 bases respectively, with 17 bases between them. The CDR3 is made up of 15 amino acids. The V gene's germline CDR1 is SEHNR and CDR2 FQNEAQ (reference sequence). The CDR3 DNA reads TGTGCCAGCAGTCGTAGTAGTCCCAGACCCTACGAGCAGTACTTC. This encodes CASSRSSPRPYEQYF.

A remark on this clonotype: This clone may be a read error of a much larger clone one base away. The rearrangement joins TRBV20-1 to TRBJ1-1; TRBD1 matches 9 bases. The CDR3 length is 13 residues. Germline CDR1 DFQATT, CDR2 SNEGSKA (reference sequence). The CDR3 spells CSAPGQGRTEASF. The DNA of the CDR3 is TGCAGTGCTCCGGGACAGGGTCGAACTGAAGCTTCCTTT.

This clonotype was observed a few times. The V gene is TRBV7-9, the J gene TRBJ1-3; D might be TRBD1 (6 bases). V lost 6 bases to trimming and J lost 0 bases, with 15 bases between them. CDR3 size: 16 residues. CDR1 and CDR2 from the germline V gene are SEHNR and FQNEAQ (reference sequence). CDR3 region: CASSSTDRNSGNTIYF. The CDR3 DNA sequence: TGTGCCAGCAGTTCCACCGACAGGAACTCTGGAAACACCATATATTTT.

This clonotype was seen ten or more times. The rearrangement links TRBV11-1 to TRBJ2-5, with D unclear. The CDR3 extends over 13 amino acids. Germline assignment: CDR1 SGHAT and CDR2 FQDESV (reference sequence). V lost 3 bases and J 2 bases, leaving 7 bases between the germline ends. The CDR3 coding sequence is TGTGCCAGCAGCTTGCCGTTTCAAGAGACCCAGTACTTC. Its protein is CASSLPFQETQYF.

The V gene is TRBV19, the J gene TRBJ1-6, with unresolved D. The germline gives CDR1 LNHDA, CDR2 SQIVND (reference sequence). The CDR3 runs 15 residues. Trimming shortened V by 7 bases and J by 5 bases, and 15 bases separated the two germline ends. Written as DNA, the CDR3 is TGTGCCAGTACCCAGACGGTTCTCGATAATTCACCCCTCCACTTT. It specifies CASTQTVLDNSPLHF.

This clonotype was counted between two and nine times. The V gene is TRBV2, the J gene TRBJ2-3; either TRBD1 or TRBD2 may fit D (6 bases each). Trimming cost V 2 bases and J 0 bases, with 12 bases left between them. CDR3 length: 16 amino acids. Germline V gene sequence: CDR1 SNHLY, CDR2 FYNNEI. The CDR3 reads CASSERRGSSTDTQYF. CDR3 coding DNA: TGTGCCAGCAGTGAACGGAGGGGGAGTAGCACAGATACGCAGTATTTT.

The gene calls are TRBV30 and TRBJ1-1; D is perhaps TRBD1 (6 bases). Trimming left V 0 bases short and J 4 bases short, with 9 bases between. The length of the CDR3 is 13 residues. Per germline, CDR1 GTSNPN and CDR2 SVGIG (reference sequence). CDR3 sequence reads: CAWSVQGSTEAFF. The CDR3 DNA is TGTGCCTGGAGTGTACAGGGAAGCACTGAAGCTTTCTTT. Combining the CDR3 with reference TRBV30 and TRBJ1-1 gives the whole variable domain SQTIHQWPATLVQPVGSPLSLECTVEGTSNPNLYWYRQAAGRGLQLLFYSVGIGQISSEVPQNLSASRPQDRQFILSSKKLLLSDSGFYLCAWSVQGSTEAFFGQGTRLTVV.

The table lists this clonotype with a few counts. This is likely an artifact of a read error, given a far larger clone one base away. V gene TRBV2 combines with J gene TRBJ2-2, with no clear D. This CDR3 comprises 13 residues. CDR1 and CDR2 from the germline V gene are SNHLY and FYNNEI. The V end lost 4 bases, the J end lost 1 base, and 4 bases lay between the germline ends. CDR3 sequence: CASSVQNTGELFF. For the CDR3, the DNA is TGTGCCAGCAGTGTACAGAACACCGGGGAGCTGTTTTTT.

V and J are TRBV20-1 and TRBJ2-2; possibly TRBD1 or TRBD2 for D (5 bases each). There are 16 residues in the CDR3. Germline V CDR1 and CDR2: DFQATT, SNEGSKA (reference sequence). Deletions cut 3 bases from V and 0 bases from J, with 14 bases between. The CDR3 DNA is TGCAGTGCTAGTGCAGACGGGACCTCGAACACCGGGGAGCTGTTTTTT. Translated: CSASADGTSNTGELFF.

The chain couples TRBV20-1 to TRBJ2-7, with TRBD1 matching over 8 bases. This CDR3 comprises 15 residues. Germline CDR1 reads DFQATT; CDR2 reads SNEGSKA (reference sequence). V was pared by 3 bases and J by 0 bases, with 7 bases of the junction left unmatched. CDR3 protein: CSARRTGRSSYEQYF. DNA for the CDR3: TGCAGTGCTAGGAGGACAGGGAGGAGCTCCTACGAGCAGTACTTC.

The sample holds a few counts of this clonotype. V and J are TRBV7-9 and TRBJ1-2, with D uncertain. This CDR3 region has 14 residues. V dropped 8 bases and J dropped 0 bases, with 13 bases sitting between them. Germline values: CDR1 SEHNR, CDR2 FQNEAQ (reference sequence). The CDR3 region has the DNA TGTGCCAGCTCCCCCGGGTTTGCTAACTATGGCTACACCTTC. This encodes CASSPGFANYGYTF.

V is TRBV7-3 and J is TRBJ1-6; 7 bases fit TRBD1. The length of the CDR3 is 13 residues. Germline trimming cut 5 bases from V and 10 bases from J; bases unmatched to any gene: 5. CDR1 SGHTA and CDR2 FQGTGA come from the germline V gene. Here the CDR3 reads CASSVGTASPLHF. CDR3 nucleotides: TGTGCCAGCAGCGTCGGGACAGCCTCACCCCTCCACTTT.

This clonotype was seen ten or more times. A junction boundary mismatches the germline segment, possibly from a read error. V gene TRBV3-1 combines with J gene TRBJ1-1; D is unclear. The CDR3 is made up of 11 amino acids. CDR1 LGHDT and CDR2 YNNKEL come from the germline V gene (reference sequence). The DNA for the CDR3 is TGTGCCAGCAGCCAAGAGTGGGTCAAAGCATTT. Translated: CASSQEWVKAF.